These 16 T cell receptor beta chains share one sample of origin, sequenced in a study of shared clonotypes between healthy human individuals. Method: immunoSEQ multiplex PCR; TCRdb's copy keeps in-frame clones and lacks some. The data hold millions of clones, with more than 90% observed a single time. The sequencing input was naive CD4+ T cells sorted from blood. Subset given: CD45RA+ positively selected. These receptor sequences come from a man aged 18 to 30 in good health.

CDR3 DNA: TGTGCCAGCACCTACCCAGCCGGGACCACTGAAGCTTTCTTT. Translation gives CASTYPAGTTEAFF. The chain is built from TRBV7-9 and TRBJ1-1; D is perhaps TRBD1 (5 bases). The CDR3 length is 14 residues. Per the germline V gene, CDR1 is SEHNR and CDR2 is FQNEAQ (reference sequence). V lost 7 bases, J lost 4 bases, and 16 bases lay in between.

The V call is TRBV9, the J call TRBJ2-7; D possibly corresponds to TRBD1 (6 bases). Looked up from germline, CDR1 is SGDLS and CDR2 is YYNGEE. V was trimmed by 3 bases and J by 1 base, leaving 11 bases between them. CDR3 size: 14 residues. The CDR3 DNA reads TGTGCCAGCAGCGCGACAGGTCAGTCCTACGAGCAGTACTTC. Its translation: CASSATGQSYEQYF.

As to this clone: The same CDR3 arises from other DNA sequences in this sample as well. The chain employs TRBV6-1 and TRBJ2-3; D may match TRBD1 or TRBD2 (5 bases each). This CDR3 region has 14 residues. Trimming stripped 3 bases from V and 6 bases from J, with 13 bases between. Germline V gives CDR1 MNHNS, CDR2 SASEGT. The CDR3 nucleotides read TGTGCCAGCAGTGAGAGGGGCTCAACGGATACGCAGTATTTT. As protein: CASSERGSTDTQYF.

About this clone: At one end, the junction sequence differs from germline, possibly due to a read error. The chain joins TRBV7-2 to TRBJ1-2, with 7 bases aligning to TRBD1. Looked up from germline, CDR1 is SGHTA and CDR2 is FQGNSA. This CDR3 spans 12 amino acids. The CDR3 DNA is TGTGCCAGCAGCCTTGATCACAGGGGCGAAGTCTTC. This translates into CASSLDHRGEVF.

In this sample, this clone turned up once. J is TRBJ1-5 and V is TRBV27; D is possibly TRBD1 (5 bases). The CDR3 totals 15 residues. The V gene's germline CDR1 is MNHEY and CDR2 SMNVEV (reference sequence). V was pared by 2 bases and J by 7 bases, with 15 bases between. CDR3 DNA: TGTGCCAGCAGTTTAGACAGTGATTCACGGCAGCCCCAGCATTTT. Translation: CASSLDSDSRQPQHF.

CDR3 residues: CASSLLPTGDEQYF. The CDR3 bases are TGTGCCAGCTCACTGTTGCCAACGGGAGACGAGCAGTACTTC. V usage is TRBV18 and J usage is TRBJ2-7; D is perhaps TRBD2 (6 bases). The CDR3 sequence is 14 residues long. Germline assignment: CDR1 KGHSH and CDR2 LQKENI. V was cut by 4 bases and J by 5 bases, with 15 bases left in between.

The chain has TRBV19 and TRBJ2-3, with 12 positions matching TRBD2. V gave up 9 bases and J gave up 0 bases; unmatched junction bases: 10. This CDR3 spans 17 amino acids. Germline lookup yields CDR1 LNHDA and CDR2 SQIVND (reference sequence). The CDR3 spells CASKTSGSPRSTDTQYF. The CDR3 DNA reads TGTGCCAGCAAGACTAGCGGGAGTCCGCGGAGCACAGATACGCAGTATTTT.

This clone came up a few times. The CDR3 bases are TGTGCCAGCAGCAGGGGACAGGACACCGGGGAGCTGTTTTTT. This encodes CASSRGQDTGELFF. The chain combines TRBV9 with TRBJ2-2; 8 bases map to TRBD1. Germline V lookup: CDR1 SGDLS, CDR2 YYNGEE. V shed 4 bases and J 3 bases; nucleotides not matched to a gene: 2. This CDR3 has 14 residues.

This CDR3 reads CASSWWGGGTGELFF. The DNA for the CDR3 is TGTGCCAGCAGCTGGTGGGGTGGGGGCACCGGGGAGCTGTTTTTT. V and J are TRBV5-5 and TRBJ2-2; D possibly uses TRBD1 or TRBD2 (5 bases each). V was clipped by 3 bases and J by 4 bases, with 13 bases between them. CDR1 SGHKS and CDR2 YYEKEE come from the germline V gene (reference sequence). The CDR3 length is 15 residues.

V and J are TRBV5-1 and TRBJ2-6; possibly TRBD1 for D (6 bases). Germline lookup yields CDR1 SGHRS and CDR2 YFSETQ. The length of the CDR3 is 17 residues. The ends were cut back, 3 bases at V and 0 bases at J, with 13 bases in the middle. The CDR3 sequence is CASSSRTDNSGANVLTF. In nucleotides, the CDR3 is TGCGCCAGCAGCTCCCGGACAGATAACTCTGGGGCCAACGTCCTGACTTTC. The variable domain in full, completed from reference TRBV5-1 and TRBJ2-6, reads KAGVTQTPRYLIKTRGQQVTLSCSPISGHRSVSWYQQTPGQGLQFLFEYFSETQRNKGNFPGRFSGRQFSNSRSEMNVSTLELGDSALYLCASSSRTDNSGANVLTFGAGSRLTVL.

The chain uses TRBV25-1 and TRBJ2-1, with 8 bases matching TRBD1. V was pared by 4 bases and J by 3 bases, with 5 bases of the junction left unmatched. Germline CDR1 and CDR2: MGHDK and SYGVNS. This CDR3 contains 15 residues. In nucleotides, the CDR3 is TGTGCCAGCAGTGCCGGACAGGGTGGCTACAATGAGCAGTTCTTC. Translating gives CASSAGQGGYNEQFF.

This chain uses TRBV7-8 with TRBJ1-2; the match to TRBD1 covers 10 bases. Trimming took 1 base from V and 2 from J; bases not matched to a gene: 10. Germline CDR1 SGHVS, CDR2 FQNEAQ. The CDR3 is 18 amino acids. CDR3 protein: CASSLVPETGGRNYGYTF. Here the CDR3 DNA reads TGTGCCAGCAGCTTAGTGCCGGAGACAGGGGGCAGGAACTATGGCTACACCTTC.

CDR3 in DNA: TGTGCCAGCAGTATCCAGCGGGTGACCTACAATGAGCAGTTCTTC. This sequence encodes CASSIQRVTYNEQFF. This chain connects TRBV2 to TRBJ2-1; maybe TRBD2 (6 bases). Germline V gene lookup returns CDR1 SNHLY and CDR2 FYNNEI. Trimming cost V 5 bases and J 2 bases, with 13 bases left between them. There are 15 residues in the CDR3.

The J gene is TRBJ2-4, the V gene TRBV29-1; a possible D gene is TRBD2 (5 bases). With 7 bases removed from V and 0 bases from J, the gap between germline ends came to 10 bases. This CDR3 comprises 13 residues. Per germline, CDR1 SQVTM and CDR2 ANQGSEA. The CDR3, as DNA: TGCAGCGGGGAGAGATTAGCCAAAAACATTCAGTACTTC. It specifies CSGERLAKNIQYF.

The chain combines TRBV27 with TRBJ2-3; no clear D gene. V lost 0 bases and J lost 2, with 6 bases in between. This CDR3 contains 14 residues. CDR1 MNHEY and CDR2 SMNVEV come from the germline V gene (reference sequence). The CDR3 sequence is CASSLSAATDTQYF. The CDR3 DNA sequence: TGTGCCAGCAGTTTATCGGCGGCCACAGATACGCAGTATTTT.

The chain employs TRBV28 and TRBJ2-7; 8 bases agree with TRBD1. The CDR3 is 15 amino acids. The V segment lost 6 bases and the J segment 0 bases; nucleotides outside the gene matches: 7. Germline CDR1 reads MDHEN; CDR2 reads SYDVKM. DNA of the CDR3: TGTGCCAGCAGGCCGTTCGGGACAGGCTCCTACGAGCAGTACTTC. This codes for CASRPFGTGSYEQYF. Drawing the rest from reference TRBV28 and TRBJ2-7, the complete variable domain is DVKVTQSSRYLVKRTGEKVFLECVQDMDHENMFWYRQDPGLGLRLIYFSYDVKMKEKGDIPEGYSVSREKKERFSLILESASTNQTSMYLCASRPFGTGSYEQYFGPGTRLTVT.